The rows below give T cell receptor beta chains drawn from one sample of a study of T-cell memory formation after mild COVID-19. TCRdb called the 5' RACE reads again in MiXCR, with one record for every CDR3 protein. The sample holds a few hundred thousand distinct CDR3 sequences, over 13% seen once. Material: PBMCs or a T cell subset sorted from them (not recorded which). Receptor source: a man aged 18 to 29 who had mild COVID-19 (a few samples of this study predate the infection). Cell type and time point are not known. The CDR3 runs from the conserved cysteine through the conserved F or W. D genes are given only for firm matches. Rows may omit the clone size; those that give it use once, few, many or a size class.

abundance,v_gene,d_gene,j_gene,len,CDR3aa,CDR3nt
.,TRBV20-1,.,TRBJ1-1,12,CSAQGGHTEAFF,TGCAGTGCACAGGGTGGGCACACTGAAGCTTTCTTT
few,TRBV2,.,TRBJ2-6,15,CASSEGPAGANVLTF,TGTGCCAGCAGTGAAGGTCCTGCTGGGGCCAACGTCCTGACTTTC
.,TRBV7-3,TRBD1,TRBJ2-3,16,CASNLTTGDSTDTQYF,TGTGCCAGCAACCTTACGACAGGGGATAGCACAGATACGCAGTATTTT
few,TRBV19,.,TRBJ1-5,15,CASVRGANSNQPQHF,TGTGCCAGTGTCAGGGGCGCCAATAGCAATCAGCCCCAGCATTTT
.,TRBV7-2,.,TRBJ2-3,14,CASSFWDSIDTQYF,TGTGCCAGCAGCTTCTGGGACTCCATCGATACGCAGTATTTT
few,TRBV12-3/TRBV12-4,.,TRBJ2-7,14,CASTLSGNSYEQYF,TGTGCCAGCACCCTGAGCGGAAACTCCTACGAGCAGTACTTC
.,TRBV29-1,TRBD1,TRBJ1-1,15,CSVGTSGQMNTEAFF,TGCAGCGTCGGGACTTCGGGACAGATGAACACTGAAGCTTTCTTT
many,TRBV3-1,.,TRBJ2-3,15,CASSGSVVRTDTQYF,TGTGCCAGCAGCGGGAGCGTGGTCCGCACAGATACGCAGTATTTT
.,TRBV30,.,TRBJ2-6,12,CGRTSGANVLTF,TGTGGCCGGACCTCTGGGGCCAACGTCCTGACTTTC
many,TRBV29-1,.,TRBJ2-5,16,CSVEREYPTVQETQYF,TGCAGCGTTGAACGCGAATATCCGACAGTGCAAGAGACCCAGTACTTC
.,TRBV7-8,.,TRBJ2-5,15,CASSLFVPRRETQYF,TGTGCCAGCAGCTTATTCGTCCCGAGAAGGGAGACCCAGTACTTC
many,TRBV14,.,TRBJ1-1,14,CATALMVRNTEAFF,TGTGCCACCGCGTTAATGGTACGAAACACTGAAGCTTTCTTT
many,TRBV6-5,.,TRBJ1-2,13,CASSYSAGQGYTF,TGTGCCAGCAGTTACTCGGCAGGACAAGGCTACACCTTC
few,TRBV6-2/TRBV6-3,.,TRBJ1-2,12,CASSLGTDGYTF,TGTGCCAGCAGTCTCGGGACGGATGGCTACACCTTC
.,TRBV4-1,.,TRBJ2-5,16,CASSQDLQGAQETQYF,TGCGCCAGCAGCCAAGACCTACAGGGAGCGCAAGAGACCCAGTACTTC
few,TRBV7-2,TRBD1,TRBJ2-5,15,CASSLDRGHQETQYF,TGTGCCAGCAGCTTAGACAGGGGGCACCAAGAGACCCAGTACTTC
few,TRBV5-5,TRBD1,TRBJ1-1,14,CASSFGTGSTEAFF,TGTGCCAGCAGCTTTGGGACAGGGAGCACTGAAGCTTTCTTT
once,TRBV5-1,.,TRBJ1-5,14,CASSPVRVVGPQHF,TGCGCCAGCAGCCCCGTACGGGTGGTGGGGCCCCAGCATTTT
.,TRBV19,.,TRBJ1-1,13,CATSSAGVREAFF,TGTGCCACCTCCTCCGCAGGGGTCCGGGAAGCTTTCTTT
many,TRBV4-3,TRBD1,TRBJ2-7,19,CASSQSGTGFLSAPSEQYF,TGCGCCAGCAGCCAATCCGGGACAGGGTTTCTTTCCGCCCCCTCCGAGCAGTACTTC
.,TRBV18,TRBD1,TRBJ1-1,15,CASSSTTGAGPEAFF,TGTGCCAGCTCATCAACTACAGGGGCAGGCCCTGAAGCTTTCTTT
many,TRBV12-3/TRBV12-4,.,TRBJ2-7,12,CASSLGTTRRYF,TGTGCCAGCAGTTTGGGGACAACCAGGCGGTACTTC
.,TRBV3-1,.,TRBJ1-3,13,CASSLNRENTIYF,TGTGCCAGCAGCCTCAATCGGGAAAACACCATATATTTT
many,TRBV12-3/TRBV12-4,TRBD1,TRBJ2-1,14,CASSLRDRVNEQFF,TGTGCCAGCAGTCTCCGGGACAGGGTGAATGAGCAGTTCTTC
once,TRBV6-5,TRBD2,TRBJ2-1,14,CASSSLAGGYEQFF,TGTGCCAGCAGTTCGCTAGCGGGGGGGTATGAGCAGTTCTTC
few,TRBV7-8,TRBD1,TRBJ1-2,16,CASSIDRTGRHFGYTF,TGTGCCAGCAGCATAGACCGGACAGGAAGGCACTTCGGCTACACCTTC
.,TRBV7-2,.,TRBJ1-2,14,CASSGYRTALGYTF,TGTGCCAGCAGCGGGTATCGGACCGCGCTTGGCTACACCTTC
.,TRBV10-3,.,TRBJ2-3,12,CAISPIRDTQYF,TGTGCCATCAGTCCAATCCGGGATACGCAGTATTTT
.,TRBV10-3,.,TRBJ2-5,13,CAIRDPLMETQYF,TGTGCCATCAGGGACCCCTTAATGGAGACCCAGTACTTC
few,TRBV5-1,TRBD1,TRBJ2-3,15,CASSTPGQATDTQYF,TGCGCCAGCAGCACGCCGGGACAGGCCACAGATACGCAGTATTTT
once,TRBV19,TRBD2,TRBJ2-7,15,CASSLERGDHYEQYF,TGTGCCAGTAGTCTGGAGCGGGGGGATCACTACGAGCAGTACTTC
few,TRBV7-9,.,TRBJ1-6,15,CASSLGSGPNSPLHF,TGTGCCAGCAGCTTAGGTTCGGGGCCGAATTCACCCCTCCACTTT
.,TRBV12-3/TRBV12-4,TRBD2,TRBJ2-3,16,CASRSYSGGGTDTQYF,TGTGCCAGCAGGAGCTATAGCGGGGGGGGAACAGATACGCAGTATTTT
.,TRBV20-1,.,TRBJ1-6,13,CSAIGQHDSPLHF,TGCAGTGCTATTGGACAGCACGATTCACCCCTCCACTTT
few,TRBV20-1,TRBD1,TRBJ1-5,17,CSAPKGGQGRYNQPQHF,TGCAGTGCTCCGAAGGGGGGACAGGGGCGTTACAATCAGCCCCAGCATTTT
many,TRBV12-3/TRBV12-4,.,TRBJ2-2,15,CASSFLPTNTGELFF,TGTGCCAGCAGTTTTTTACCGACGAACACCGGGGAGCTGTTTTTT
many,TRBV10-2,TRBD2,TRBJ2-7,12,CASRGGAYEQYF,TGCGCCAGCAGGGGGGGGGCCTACGAGCAGTACTTC
.,TRBV13,.,TRBJ2-7,13,CASSPLRVYEQYF,TGTGCCAGCAGCCCCCTCCGGGTCTACGAGCAGTACTTC